The 9 T cell receptor beta chains below come from one sample, sequenced in a study of Ad26.COV2.S vaccination and SARS-CoV-2 variants. Treatment described: about 20 received Ad26.COV2.S at low or high dose, single or two shots; about 5 received placebo; per-sample allocation not given. Repertoires come from day 63 after the first vaccine or placebo injection. The data were produced by immunoSEQ multiplex PCR, yet TCRdb's version contains in-frame clones alone and is incomplete. The sample yields about 500,000 clones, roughly nine tenths seen once. The sequencing used peripheral blood, collected in a trial of Ad26.COV2.S vaccine versus placebo. Receptors were obtained from a person between 18 and 59 years old who received the Ad26.COV2.S COVID-19 vaccine or a placebo.

The genes are TRBV5-1 and TRBJ2-7; 8 bases map to TRBD1. This CDR3 is built from 13 residues. With 4 bases clipped from V and 6 bases from J, the junction kept 6 bases outside the gene matches. The germline V gene encodes CDR1 SGHRS and CDR2 YFSETQ. As DNA, the CDR3 is TGCGCCAGCAGCCTTGGACAGGGCCTCGAGCAGTACTTC. This gives the protein CASSLGQGLEQYF.

About this clone: An end of the junction does not agree with germline; a read error may underlie this. V usage is TRBV29-1 and J usage is TRBJ1-1; 9 bases are shared with TRBD1. Germline CDR1 is SQVTM and CDR2 is ANQGSEA. The CDR3 consists of 13 residues. The CDR3 coding sequence is TGCAGCGTCGACGGACAGGGGAACGCTGAAGCTTTCTTT. Amino acids: CSVDGQGNAEAFF.

The gene calls are TRBV6-4 and TRBJ2-6; D remains unclear. The CDR3 is 16 residues long. The V and J ends lost 2 bases and 0 bases respectively, with 8 bases between them. The germline V gene has CDR1 MRHNA and CDR2 SNTAGT. The CDR3 region has the DNA TGTGCCAGCAGTGACGGAACGAGCTCTGGGGCCAACGTCCTGACTTTC. This codes for CASSDGTSSGANVLTF.

DNA for the CDR3: TGCGCCACGGGTCTCTCTGGGGCCGGGGAGCTGTTTTTT. The encoded protein is CATGLSGAGELFF. The genes are TRBV10-2 and TRBJ2-2; D gene uncertain. Germline V CDR1 and CDR2: WSHSY, SAAADI. The length of the CDR3 is 13 residues. V lost 10 bases and J 6 bases, leaving 15 bases between the germline ends.

The rearrangement uses TRBV25-1 and TRBJ1-2; 10 bases are shared with TRBD1. Germline CDR1 MGHDK, CDR2 SYGVNS. This CDR3 spans 16 amino acids. The V segment lost 2 bases and the J segment 6 bases; nucleotides outside the gene matches: 9. Here the CDR3 reads CASSERTGGSGHGYTF. CDR3 coding DNA: TGTGCCAGCAGTGAAAGGACAGGGGGATCGGGCCATGGCTACACCTTC.

V usage is TRBV29-1 and J usage is TRBJ2-5; possible D gene TRBD2, 5 bases. This CDR3 has 13 amino acids. V lost 3 bases to trimming and J lost 3 bases, with 11 bases between them. CDR1 and CDR2 from the germline V gene are SQVTM and ANQGSEA. CDR3 region: CSVDEHSEETQYF. For the CDR3, the DNA is TGCAGCGTTGATGAGCATAGCGAAGAGACCCAGTACTTC.

This clone has more than one count but fewer than ten. This chain joins TRBV28 and TRBJ1-1; TRBD1 might be the D (6 bases). Looked up from germline, CDR1 is MDHEN and CDR2 is SYDVKM. Between the trimmed V and J ends, which lost 4 bases and 1 base, there was a span of 13 bases. The CDR3 totals 15 residues. CDR3 region: CASSSAGTRNTEAFF. The CDR3 DNA follows: TGTGCCAGCAGTTCTGCAGGGACAAGGAACACTGAAGCTTTCTTT.

This clone was detected a few times. This chain joins TRBV6-5 and TRBJ1-2; D is unresolved. The CDR3 consists of 15 residues. CDR1 is MNHEY and CDR2 is SVGAGI in the germline V gene. Trimming removed 5 bases at V and 8 bases at J, with 21 bases between. The CDR3 coding sequence is TGTGCCAGCAGTATAGAGGGCCGGGGTCGGGCAGGCTACACCTTC. This codes for CASSIEGRGRAGYTF.

This clone was seen only once. V is TRBV5-1 and J is TRBJ2-5; D is possibly TRBD1 (6 bases). This CDR3 spans 13 amino acids. Per the germline V gene, CDR1 is SGHRS and CDR2 is YFSETQ. V dropped 3 bases and J dropped 5 bases, with 11 bases sitting between them. DNA of the CDR3: TGCGCCAGCAGCTCACAGGGCCGGGAGACCCAGTACTTC. It codes for CASSSQGRETQYF. The full variable domain, its missing parts supplied by reference TRBV5-1 and TRBJ2-5, is KAGVTQTPRYLIKTRGQQVTLSCSPISGHRSVSWYQQTPGQGLQFLFEYFSETQRNKGNFPGRFSGRQFSNSRSEMNVSTLELGDSALYLCASSSQGRETQYFGPGTRLLVL.